Below, 21 T cell receptor beta chains from the same sample are listed, as sequenced in a study of beta chain features in type 1 diabetes. Study observations and caveats: TCRB CDR3s from Type 1 diabetes patients were moderately but significantly shorter in all four CD4+ subsets.

No antigen has been identified for these receptors. Reverse transcription of all isolated RNA meant that expressed TCRB transcripts were sequenced. Profiled with immunoSEQ multiplex PCR; TCRdb holds only in-frame clones, not every one. The sample yields hundreds of thousands of clones, 14% to 15% seen once. Sequencing used naive CD4+ T cells from blood. All receptors come from a man aged 18 to 30 with type 1 diabetes.

In its sample, this clone was seen a few times. The chain has TRBV5-6 and TRBJ2-7; the D gene is possibly TRBD1 (5 bases). The germline CDR1 and CDR2 sequences are SGHDT and YYEEEE. The V end was cut by 0 bases, the J end by 2 bases, with 9 bases between. The CDR3 length is 14 residues. CDR3 residues: CASSLDRTPYEQYF. The DNA of the CDR3 is TGTGCCAGCAGCTTGGACAGGACCCCCTACGAGCAGTACTTC.

The chain couples TRBV27 to TRBJ2-1; 7 positions agree with TRBD2. This CDR3 has 15 amino acids. V gave up 8 bases and J gave up 7 bases; unmatched junction bases: 14. Looked up from germline, CDR1 is MNHEY and CDR2 is SMNVEV (reference sequence). The CDR3 reads CASCLETGGWNEQFF. In DNA, the CDR3 is TGTGCCAGCTGCCTCGAGACCGGGGGGTGGAATGAGCAGTTCTTC.

This chain connects TRBV9 to TRBJ2-3, with 11 bases aligning to TRBD2. The J segment lost 2 bases and the V segment lost 4 bases, leaving 3 bases of the junction unmatched. The CDR3 sequence is 15 residues long. The V gene's germline CDR1 is SGDLS and CDR2 YYNGEE. Here the CDR3 DNA reads TGTGCCAGCAGCAGTAGCGGGGGGGACACAGATACGCAGTATTTT. This sequence encodes CASSSSGGDTDTQYF.

The chain uses TRBV9 and TRBJ2-5, with a weak D call TRBD1 (5 bases). The CDR3 has 16 amino acids. V was clipped by 0 bases and J by 0 bases, with 12 bases between them. Germline loops: CDR1 SGDLS, CDR2 YYNGEE. The CDR3 coding sequence is TGTGCCAGCAGCGTAGGTAGGGGCGATTACCAAGAGACCCAGTACTTC. It is translated as CASSVGRGDYQETQYF.

This clone was counted only a few times. The chain uses TRBV7-2 and TRBJ1-5, with D perhaps TRBD1 (6 bases). The CDR3 loop spans 15 amino acids. V gave up 8 bases and J gave up 4 bases, with 18 bases separating them. Germline CDR1 and CDR2: SGHTA and FQGNSA. Written as DNA, the CDR3 is TGTGCCAGCTCCACCACCGGACAGAATAATCAGCCCCAGCATTTT. This encodes CASSTTGQNNQPQHF.

This chain joins TRBV5-4 and TRBJ2-5; tentative D call: TRBD2 (6 bases). Trimming shortened V by 4 bases and J by 2 bases, and 9 bases separated the two germline ends. The CDR3 spans 13 residues. CDR1 and CDR2 (germline): SGHNT, YYREEE (reference sequence). This chain's CDR3 is CASSEGRQETQYF. The CDR3 DNA follows: TGTGCCAGCAGCGAGGGGAGGCAAGAGACCCAGTACTTC.

Only a few counts were recorded for this clone. The rearrangement uses TRBV6-6 and TRBJ2-5; 8 bases align to TRBD1. The CDR3 extends over 12 amino acids. The germline V gene encodes CDR1 MNHNY and CDR2 SVGAGI (reference sequence). V was clipped by 6 bases and J by 5 bases; unmatched bases: 2. CDR3 protein: CASSRDRETQYF. The CDR3 DNA is TGTGCCAGCAGCCGGGACAGGGAGACCCAGTACTTC.

This clone showed up just a few times. The V and J genes are TRBV30 and TRBJ1-1, with 11 bases fitting TRBD1. The germline V gene encodes CDR1 GTSNPN and CDR2 SVGIG (reference sequence). This CDR3 has 14 residues. CDR3 residues: CALKGGQGVTEAFF. Written as DNA, the CDR3 is TGTGCTTTGAAGGGGGGACAGGGGGTCACTGAAGCTTTCTTT.

The genes are TRBV5-4 and TRBJ2-7, with D perhaps matching TRBD2 (6 bases). CDR1 is SGHNT and CDR2 is YYREEE in the germline V gene (reference sequence). V was cut by 4 bases and J by 3 bases, with 17 bases left in between. This CDR3 contains 15 residues. CDR3 in DNA: TGTGCCAGCAGCCTCCAACCGAACGGGAGCTACGAGCAGTACTTC. Translated: CASSLQPNGSYEQYF.

The gene calls are TRBV5-1 and TRBJ1-1; no definite D call. CDR1 SGHRS and CDR2 YFSETQ come from the germline V gene. Trimming took off 2 bases at V and 5 bases at J, with 10 bases between the two ends. The CDR3 sequence is 13 residues long. CDR3 region: CASSFMVRTEAFF. The CDR3 DNA sequence: TGCGCCAGCAGCTTTATGGTTCGGACTGAAGCTTTCTTT.

There are a few counts of this clone. The rearrangement joins TRBV5-1 to TRBJ2-1; 8 bases are shared with TRBD2. Germline lookup yields CDR1 SGHRS and CDR2 YFSETQ. The CDR3 has 12 residues. With V trimmed by 0 bases and J by 12 bases, 2 bases remained unmatched. CDR3 sequence (DNA): TGCGCCAGCAGCTTGGATCTAGCGGGGCAGTTCTTC. This encodes CASSLDLAGQFF.

The V call is TRBV29-1, the J call TRBJ2-1; tentatively, D is TRBD1 (6 bases). This CDR3 region has 14 residues. V gave up 6 bases and J gave up 1 base, with 13 bases separating them. CDR1 is SQVTM, CDR2 ANQGSEA, per germline. The CDR3 nucleotides are TGCAGCGTCAAACCACAGGGATCCTACAATGAGCAGTTCTTC. Translated: CSVKPQGSYNEQFF.

There are a few counts of this clone. The rearrangement joins TRBV4-3 to TRBJ1-2; TRBD1 might be the D (6 bases). The germline V gene encodes CDR1 LGHNA and CDR2 YSLEER. V was trimmed by 3 bases and J by 2 bases, leaving 19 bases between them. The CDR3 is 17 amino acids. The CDR3: CASSQVGRGGENYGYTF. For the CDR3, the DNA is TGCGCCAGCAGCCAGGTCGGGAGAGGGGGGGAAAACTATGGCTACACCTTC.

The chain links TRBV2 to TRBJ2-5; no reliable D call. Between the trimmed V and J ends, which lost 2 bases and 8 bases, there was a span of 6 bases. Germline CDR1 SNHLY, CDR2 FYNNEI. The length of the CDR3 is 11 residues. The CDR3 here is CASSELYTQYF. The CDR3 DNA follows: TGTGCCAGCAGTGAACTCTATACCCAGTACTTC.

The J gene is TRBJ1-6, the V gene TRBV9; D unresolved. V was trimmed by 0 bases and J by 10 bases, leaving 11 bases between them. The CDR3 is 14 amino acids. Germline assignment: CDR1 SGDLS and CDR2 YYNGEE. The CDR3 loop is CASSVEEEGSPLHF. In DNA, the CDR3 is TGTGCCAGCAGCGTAGAAGAGGAGGGATCACCCCTCCACTTT.

This chain connects TRBV19 to TRBJ2-7; 7 bases align to TRBD1. CDR1 and CDR2 from the germline V gene are LNHDA and SQIVND (reference sequence). The CDR3 is 12 residues long. V lost 3 bases, J lost 6 bases, and 2 bases stayed unmatched. The CDR3 DNA reads as TGTGCCAGTAGTATCACAGGGGCCGAGCAGTACTTC. This sequence encodes CASSITGAEQYF.

This clone was seen more than once but under ten times. The genes are TRBV5-1 and TRBJ2-7; 7 nucleotides align to TRBD2. Trimming at V came to 0 bases and at J to 3 bases, leaving 0 bases not matched to a gene. CDR3 length: 13 amino acids. The germline gives CDR1 SGHRS, CDR2 YFSETQ. CDR3 region: CASSLGGGYEQYF. In DNA, the CDR3 is TGCGCCAGCAGCTTGGGCGGGGGCTACGAGCAGTACTTC.

This clone has just a few counts. This rearrangement joins TRBV7-9 to TRBJ2-5; the match to TRBD2 covers 9 bases. Germline trimming cut 6 bases from V and 2 bases from J; bases unmatched to any gene: 4. The CDR3 covers 14 residues. In germline, CDR1 is SEHNR, CDR2 FQNEAQ (reference sequence). CDR3 loop: CASSPSGVQETQYF. CDR3 in DNA: TGTGCCAGCAGTCCTAGCGGGGTACAAGAGACCCAGTACTTC.

The V gene is TRBV29-1, the J gene TRBJ2-2, with TRBD1 matching 8 bases. This CDR3 has 14 amino acids. CDR1 is SQVTM and CDR2 is ANQGSEA in the germline V gene. Trimming removed 5 bases from V and 4 bases from J; junction bases left unmatched: 6. The CDR3 region is CSVFEQGATGELFF. The CDR3 coding sequence is TGCAGCGTTTTCGAGCAGGGGGCCACCGGGGAGCTGTTTTTT.

This clone was seen more than once but under ten times. The chain carries TRBV2 and TRBJ2-7, with D maybe TRBD1 (6 bases). The CDR3 covers 13 residues. The germline gives CDR1 SNHLY, CDR2 FYNNEI. V was shortened by 5 bases and J by 2 bases, with 10 bases between the two germline ends. CDR3 in amino acids: CASSWRTAYEQYF. CDR3 bases: TGTGCCAGCAGTTGGCGGACAGCCTACGAGCAGTACTTC.

This clone was seen just once. The chain joins TRBV5-1 to TRBJ2-5, with 16 bases identical to TRBD2. The germline CDR1 and CDR2 sequences are SGHRS and YFSETQ. CDR3 length: 19 residues. V lost 4 bases to trimming and J lost 1 base; unmatched junction nucleotides: 10. CDR3 residues: CASSPGLAGGVAVQETQYF. In DNA form, the CDR3 reads TGCGCCAGCAGCCCGGGACTAGCGGGAGGGGTCGCTGTCCAAGAGACCCAGTACTTC.